These T cell receptor beta chains were read from a single sample in a study of identical twins. Via MiXCR, TCRdb re-called the 5' RACE reads, giving one row per CDR3 protein. The sample contains about 720,000 distinct CDR3 sequences, 8.5% to 9.5% of which appear only once. The same data also contributed to another study, on yellow fever vaccine responses in identical twins.

Material for sequencing was PBMCs. The receptors stem from a woman aged 18-30 years in good health. The CDR3 runs from the conserved cysteine through the conserved F or W. The D gene is left open where the match is weak. The size entry is marked missing in some rows and otherwise reads once, few, many or a size class.

J gene | D gene | V gene | clone size | CDR3 protein | CDR3 DNA
TRBJ2-3 | TRBD1 | TRBV6-5 | few | CASSFPQGTGTDTQYF | TGTGCCAGCAGTTTCCCACAGGGGACGGGGACAGATACGCAGTATTTT
TRBJ2-1 | TRBD2 | TRBV25-1 | few | CASSESGTSDQFF | TGTGCCAGCAGCGAATCCGGGACTAGCGATCAGTTCTTC
TRBJ2-2 | NA | TRBV24-1 | NA | CATSDPRRRNTGELFF | TGTGCCACCAGTGACCCGCGGAGGAGGAACACCGGGGAGCTGTTTTTT
TRBJ2-3 | TRBD1 | TRBV5-1 | NA | CASSLGTGGNTDTQYF | TGCGCCAGCAGCTTGGGCACAGGGGGGAACACAGATACGCAGTATTTT
TRBJ2-1 | NA | TRBV5-6 | NA | CASSLDLGRDPNEQFF | TGTGCCAGCAGCTTGGACCTCGGTAGGGACCCCAATGAGCAGTTCTTC
TRBJ2-3 | NA | TRBV12-3/TRBV12-4 | few | CASGPWRKGVDTQYF | TGTGCCAGCGGCCCTTGGCGTAAGGGGGTAGATACGCAGTATTTT
TRBJ2-1 | TRBD2 | TRBV20-1 | many | CSASRTSGIYEQFF | TGCAGTGCTAGTCGGACTAGCGGGATCTATGAGCAGTTCTTC
TRBJ2-5 | TRBD1 | TRBV5-6 | few | CASSQRTGGGRETQYF | TGTGCCAGCAGCCAGAGGACAGGGGGAGGTAGAGAGACCCAGTACTTC
TRBJ2-3 | TRBD2 | TRBV20-1 | few | CSARLAGLATDTQYF | TGCAGTGCTAGATTAGCGGGGTTGGCCACAGATACGCAGTATTTT
TRBJ2-7 | NA | TRBV12-3/TRBV12-4 | many | CASTLEAPDYEQYF | TGTGCCAGCACTCTCGAAGCTCCTGATTACGAGCAGTACTTC
TRBJ2-7 | NA | TRBV5-1 | many | CASSLGQGNTYEQYF | TGCGCCAGCAGCTTGGGGCAGGGTAATACCTACGAGCAGTACTTC
TRBJ2-3 | NA | TRBV4-1 | many | CASSQDPFRGTDTQYF | TGCGCCAGCAGCCAAGACCCATTCAGGGGCACAGATACGCAGTATTTT
TRBJ1-1 | NA | TRBV10-3 | NA | CAIRRPGVDTEAFF | TGTGCCATCAGGAGACCGGGCGTGGACACTGAAGCTTTCTTT
TRBJ2-7 | NA | TRBV7-9 | few | CASSPSLSIAYEQYF | TGTGCCAGCAGCCCCAGTTTGTCGATAGCCTACGAGCAGTACTTC
TRBJ2-7 | TRBD1 | TRBV29-1 | few | CSVPGQDYYEQYF | TGCAGCGTTCCGGGACAGGATTACTACGAGCAGTACTTC
TRBJ2-1 | TRBD2 | TRBV3-1 | many | CASSLRGGGANEQFF | TGTGCCAGCAGCCTCCGTGGCGGGGGGGCCAATGAGCAGTTCTTC
TRBJ1-1 | NA | TRBV6-2/TRBV6-3 | NA | CASSHAGAKNTEAFF | TGTGCCAGCAGTCACGCCGGGGCCAAGAACACTGAAGCTTTCTTT
TRBJ2-7 | TRBD1 | TRBV4-3 | few | CASSQFTGTDSYEQYF | TGCGCCAGCAGCCAATTCACCGGGACAGACTCCTACGAGCAGTACTTC
TRBJ2-3 | TRBD2 | TRBV12-3/TRBV12-4 | many | CASSSGLAGADF | TGTGCCAGCAGCTCCGGACTAGCGGGGGCCGATTTT
TRBJ1-5 | NA | TRBV5-6 | few | CASSLAGQTNQPQHF | TGTGCCAGCAGCTTGGCCGGACAGACCAATCAGCCCCAGCATTTT
TRBJ2-1 | NA | TRBV11-3 | few | CASSLGGSGQQFF | TGTGCCAGCAGCTTAGGGGGCTCCGGACAGCAGTTCTTC
TRBJ1-5 | NA | TRBV12-3/TRBV12-4 | many | CASSKQGSQPQHF | TGTGCCAGCAGTAAACAGGGTTCTCAGCCCCAGCATTTT
TRBJ2-7 | NA | TRBV10-2 | few | CASSTFVEGPYEQYF | TGCGCCAGCAGCACTTTTGTGGAGGGACCCTACGAGCAGTACTTC
TRBJ2-7 | NA | TRBV12-3/TRBV12-4 | many | CASSLDYYEQYF | TGTGCCAGCAGTTTAGACTACTACGAGCAGTACTTC
TRBJ2-5 | TRBD2 | TRBV4-1 | few | CASSQERLAGGRETQYF | TGCGCCAGCAGCCAAGAGAGACTAGCGGGGGGCCGGGAGACCCAGTACTTC
TRBJ2-3 | TRBD2 | TRBV29-1 | NA | CSVIGVGLAGDTDTQYF | TGCAGCGTTATTGGGGTAGGACTAGCGGGGGACACAGATACGCAGTATTTT
TRBJ2-2 | TRBD2 | TRBV5-1 | NA | CASSLRTSGGPTNTGELFF | TGCGCCAGCAGCCTACGGACTAGCGGGGGACCAACCAACACCGGGGAGCTGTTTTTT
TRBJ2-7 | NA | TRBV28 | few | CASSSPTGVSHEQYF | TGTGCCAGCAGTTCTCCCACGGGAGTTTCCCACGAGCAGTACTTC
TRBJ2-1 | NA | TRBV14 | NA | CASSQRRGSYNEQFF | TGTGCCAGCAGCCAAAGAAGGGGATCCTACAATGAGCAGTTCTTC
TRBJ2-3 | NA | TRBV6-2/TRBV6-3 | few | CASSWTSHLGDTQYF | TGTGCCAGCAGCTGGACATCTCATCTGGGAGATACGCAGTATTTT
TRBJ2-4 | NA | TRBV15 | NA | CATSRDGSGNLLAKNIQYF | TGTGCCACCAGCAGAGATGGGTCGGGCAACCTACTAGCCAAAAACATTCAGTACTTC
TRBJ2-4 | TRBD1 | TRBV2 | many | CASRLQGQGNIQYF | TGTGCCAGCCGACTACAGGGGCAGGGGAACATTCAGTACTTC